This note documents a single T cell receptor beta chain sequence. The antigen it binds to is not known. Base-call qualities are not available, and no considerably larger clone is one nucleotide away. Participants in the prospective study were enrolled through a virtual design, were aged 18 to 89 years, and lived in 24 United States geographic areas. Cohort assignment in the prospective study relied on participant-reported clinical history from a screening survey and a study questionnaire. For ImmuneRACE Cohort 3, a participant was defined as recovered based on two consecutive negative NP/OP PCR tests, clearance by a healthcare professional, or resolution of symptoms. Mobile phlebotomists in the prospective study collected whole blood, serum and a nasopharyngeal or oropharyngeal swab from every participant. Prospective study participants could optionally give additional blood draws and questionnaires over an approximately two-month period. Before DNA extraction, prospective study blood samples were shipped either frozen or at room temperature.

This sample is drawn from a study of blood T cell repertoires in COVID-19 (dated by TCRdb to the early 2020s). For the study in its entirety: Samples from collaborators originated in the United States, Italy and Spain and spanned both the acute and convalescent phases of COVID-19. Sample metadata almost always included a de-identified subject ID, COVID-19 status, age in years and sex. The samples were drawn from two sources: the first 160 participants of the ongoing ImmuneRACE study, and over 950 subjects contributed by 6 global collaborators. Where available, HLA class I and class II types were obtained from metadata supplied by the sample provider rather than from assay-based typing. The repertoires were released in a freely available public database intended as a resource for research on the immune response to SARS-CoV-2. Subjects who had been exposed to COVID-19, were actively infected with it, or had recovered from it provided the deeply sampled blood TCRbeta repertoires that made up the dataset. The prospective study material was composed of cDNA or gDNA derived from T cells, B-cell-depleted T cells, or PBMCs. The full study reports these points: Clinical and demographic metadata were provided uncurated, with the amount varying by source and participant.

The CDR3 covers 15 residues, taking in both the cysteine and the phenylalanine. Solely the CDR3 DNA is kept, with 45 bases framed from the first base. The germline V gene (reference sequence) sets CDR1 to SGHNT and CDR2 to YYREEE. Germline trimming amounts to 0 bases on V and 8 bases on J, with 6 as the count of junction bases outside the gene matches. The immunoSEQ Assay, a bias-controlled multiplex PCR, was used to amplify TCRbeta CDR3 regions from genomic DNA. The paper's data handling went like this. The number of nucleated cells in each sample was estimated from the amplification of reference gene primers within the assay. To quantify the absolute abundance of each unique TCRbeta CDR3 rearrangement, sequence reads were collapsed and filtered. For each sample, productive Simpson clonality was calculated as the square root of Simpson's diversity index across productive rearrangements. The table comes from immuneACCESS by way of TCRdb, which keeps in-frame sequences with V and J called. Part of the clones is missing from these tables; in studies checked, under half for an unresolved V gene and the rest for unknown reasons. V and J calls and clone size are those listed in that table; D and trimming were worked out from the DNA. The sample table records around 230,000 clones; just under 85% of these occur just once. 15% of the sample rests with the top ten.

Sequenced: PBMCs or T cells enriched from blood (not recorded which). This receptor was identified in a man aged 35-49 years who had recovered from COVID-19. The receptor chain draws on TRBV5-4 and TRBJ1-3, with TRBD1 matching 9 junction bases. The CDR3 protein sequence reads: CASSLEATGGHTIYF. The nucleotide sequence reads TGTGCCAGCAGCTTGGAGGCGACAGGGGGGCACACCATATATTTT.